This T cell receptor (beta chain) was obtained from a study of T cell responses to AZD1222 COVID-19 vaccine. Study at large: Samples with a second dose at about 4 or about 12 weeks were pooled together. Whole-study findings and limits: Regions left unmutated in variants are reportedly the target of nearly half of spike-specific TCRs. Clonal diversity may have been underestimated, and the donors were mostly white British, with more females than males. The number of AZD1222 recipients seropositive at baseline was only 5 to 7.

A remark on this clone: Its target is not known.

Germline V gives CDR1 LGHDT, CDR2 YNNKEL (reference sequence). V lost 3 bases to trimming and J lost 0 bases, with 6 bases between them. This CDR3 spans 14 amino acids. TCRdb keeps only in-frame clones here, not all; method: immunoSEQ multiplex PCR. The data contain approximately 140,000 clones, more than 85% of them seen just once; the ten biggest clones take up about 3%. The sequence derives from an adult in good health. The specimen was peripheral blood, collected on day 0 of AZD1222 vaccination. This chain connects TRBV3-1 (or the pseudogene TRBV3-2) to TRBJ1-5; the D is unclear. CDR3: CASSQGYSNQPQHF. CDR3 sequence (DNA): TGTGCCAGCAGCCAGGGGTATAGCAATCAGCCCCAGCATTTT.